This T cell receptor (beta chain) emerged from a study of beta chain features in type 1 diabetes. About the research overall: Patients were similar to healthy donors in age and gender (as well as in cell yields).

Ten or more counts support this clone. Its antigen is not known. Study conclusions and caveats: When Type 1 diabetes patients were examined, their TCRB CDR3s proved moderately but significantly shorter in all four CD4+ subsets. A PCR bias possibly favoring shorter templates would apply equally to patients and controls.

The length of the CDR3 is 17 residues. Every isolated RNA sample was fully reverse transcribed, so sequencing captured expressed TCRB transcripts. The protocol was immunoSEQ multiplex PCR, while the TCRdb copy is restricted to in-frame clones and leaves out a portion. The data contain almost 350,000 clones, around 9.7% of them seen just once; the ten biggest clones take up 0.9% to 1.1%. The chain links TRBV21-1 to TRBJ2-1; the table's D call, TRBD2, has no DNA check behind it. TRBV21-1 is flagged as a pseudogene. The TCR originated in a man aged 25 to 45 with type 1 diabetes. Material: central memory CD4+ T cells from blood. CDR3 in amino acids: CASSKAGIHVTYNEQFF. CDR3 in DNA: TGTGCCAGCAGCAAAGCCGGGATCCATGTAACCTACAATGAGCAGTTCTTC.